Shown below are 8 T cell receptor beta chains from a single sample sequenced in a study of T cells in Graves' hyperthyroidism and ophthalmopathy (dated by TCRdb to the late 2010s). The library came from multiplex PCR. Sequenced using an Illumina HiSeq 2000. TCR beta CDR3 regions were amplified from RNA transcripts. A first-round RT-PCR of the TCR CDR3 used the HTBI primer set with the Qiagen OneStep RT-PCR kit. Using fastp at Q25 and MiXCR, TCRdb reprocessed the public reads and kept productive beta chains. Duplicate CDR3 protein sequences are folded into a single record with the most common DNA and genes. This sample is represented by around 340,000 distinct CDR3 sequences; around 16% of them were singletons. The leading ten clones occupy 33% of the sample. The sequencing input was blood. The receptors were gathered from a man aged 30-40 years with Graves' hyperthyroidism.

This clonotype was seen ten or more times. J is TRBJ2-1 and V is TRBV2; tentatively, D is TRBD2 (5 bases). The V and J ends lost 7 bases and 6 bases respectively, with 16 bases between them. CDR1 and CDR2 from the germline V gene are SNHLY and FYNNEI. The CDR3 runs to 14 residues. The CDR3 nucleotides are TGTGCCAGCAAGTTGCGGGTAATAAGCAATGAGCAGTTCTTC. Its translation is CASKLRVISNEQFF. The full variable domain, with the rest looked up from reference TRBV2 and TRBJ2-1, is EPEVTQTPSHQVTQMGQEVILRCVPISNHLYFYWYRQILGQKVEFLVSFYNNEISEKSEIFDDQFSVERPDGSNFTLKIRSTKLEDSAMYFCASKLRVISNEQFFGPGTRLTVL.

This clonotype was counted only a few times. The gene calls are TRBV7-9 and TRBJ1-5; weak D call: TRBD1 (5 bases). V gave up 4 bases and J gave up 7 bases, with 14 bases separating them. This CDR3 is built from 14 residues. Germline V CDR1 and CDR2: SEHNR, FQNEAQ (reference sequence). Written as DNA, the CDR3 is TGTGCCAGCAGCTCCCTTAGGGAGGGGCAGCCCCAGCATTTT. Its protein is CASSSLREGQPQHF.

This clonotype showed up many times. The chain joins TRBV12-5 to TRBJ1-4, with 9 bases lining up with TRBD1. CDR3 size: 17 residues. Trimming cost V 0 bases and J 8 bases; bases outside gene matches: 10. Germline CDR1 reads LGHNT; CDR2 reads FRNRAP. This CDR3 reads CASGLVPGGQGREKLFF. CDR3 DNA: TGTGCTAGTGGTTTGGTACCGGGGGGACAGGGTCGCGAAAAACTGTTTTTT.

This clonotype was counted at least ten times. This chain connects TRBV11-2 to TRBJ2-7, with a weak D call TRBD2 (6 bases). Trimming pared 6 bases from V and 9 bases from J, leaving 12 bases between. The V gene's germline CDR1 is SGHAT and CDR2 FQNNGV. The CDR3 spans 11 residues. The CDR3 loop reads CASRTGDRQYF. The CDR3 region has the DNA TGTGCCAGCAGAACGGGGGATCGGCAGTACTTC.

Many counts were recorded for this clonotype. The chain carries TRBV5-1 and TRBJ2-7; perhaps TRBD2 as D (7 bases). This CDR3 comprises 13 residues. CDR1 and CDR2 from the germline V gene are SGHRS and YFSETQ. Deletions cut 3 bases from V and 6 bases from J, with 13 bases between. CDR3 protein: CASSYSGGAEQYF. The CDR3 nucleotides read TGCGCCAGCAGCTACTCGGGGGGCGCCGAGCAGTACTTC. Drawing the rest from reference TRBV5-1 and TRBJ2-7, the complete variable domain is KAGVTQTPRYLIKTRGQQVTLSCSPISGHRSVSWYQQTPGQGLQFLFEYFSETQRNKGNFPGRFSGRQFSNSRSEMNVSTLELGDSALYLCASSYSGGAEQYFGPGTRLTVT.

This clonotype was counted at least ten times. This chain joins TRBV5-1 and TRBJ1-2, with D hard to call. Germline CDR1 SGHRS, CDR2 YFSETQ. The V end lost 2 bases, the J end lost 4 bases, and 18 bases lay between the germline ends. This CDR3 is 16 amino acids long. This CDR3 reads CASSLFFGGHVYGYTF. The CDR3 coding sequence is TGCGCCAGCAGCTTATTCTTTGGAGGGCACGTCTATGGCTACACCTTC.

The chain is built from TRBV6-1 and TRBJ2-5; D tentatively reads TRBD1 or TRBD2 (6 bases each). Germline values: CDR1 MNHNS, CDR2 SASEGT. CDR3 length equals 15 residues. V gave up 0 bases and J gave up 5 bases, with 13 bases separating them. The CDR3: CASSEARGAGETQYF. The CDR3 nucleotides are TGTGCCAGCAGTGAAGCGAGGGGGGCGGGCGAGACCCAGTACTTC.

The table lists this clonotype with many counts. V is TRBV3-1 and J is TRBJ2-3, with 7 bases that match TRBD2. The ends lost 0 bases at V and 6 bases at J; junction bases unmatched: 9. Per the germline V gene, CDR1 is LGHDT and CDR2 is YNNKEL (reference sequence). The CDR3 sequence is 16 residues long. The CDR3 loop is CASSQDVGGGLDTQYF. CDR3 DNA sequence: TGTGCCAGCAGCCAAGATGTAGGCGGGGGATTGGATACGCAGTATTTT.